This TCR beta chain was retrieved from a study of cytomegalovirus exposure and HLA in healthy donors. 60 Vbeta and 13 Jbeta primers were used in PCR. Profiling relied on immunoSEQ multiplex PCR, and the TCRdb table lists in-frame clones only, not all of them. Among roughly 84,000 clones listed, under 80% were seen once. The clonotype was recovered from a male donor in good health and CMV-seropositive. Specimen: PBMCs.

The CDR3 region is CAASGTVTGTPNNEQFF. The CDR3 nucleotides are TGTGCCGCGTCCGGGACAGTTACCGGGACGCCCAACAATGAGCAGTTCTTC. The chain couples TRBV21-1 to TRBJ2-1; TRBD1 is the table's D call and was not checked against the DNA. TRBV21-1 is a documented pseudogene. The CDR3 consists of 17 residues.